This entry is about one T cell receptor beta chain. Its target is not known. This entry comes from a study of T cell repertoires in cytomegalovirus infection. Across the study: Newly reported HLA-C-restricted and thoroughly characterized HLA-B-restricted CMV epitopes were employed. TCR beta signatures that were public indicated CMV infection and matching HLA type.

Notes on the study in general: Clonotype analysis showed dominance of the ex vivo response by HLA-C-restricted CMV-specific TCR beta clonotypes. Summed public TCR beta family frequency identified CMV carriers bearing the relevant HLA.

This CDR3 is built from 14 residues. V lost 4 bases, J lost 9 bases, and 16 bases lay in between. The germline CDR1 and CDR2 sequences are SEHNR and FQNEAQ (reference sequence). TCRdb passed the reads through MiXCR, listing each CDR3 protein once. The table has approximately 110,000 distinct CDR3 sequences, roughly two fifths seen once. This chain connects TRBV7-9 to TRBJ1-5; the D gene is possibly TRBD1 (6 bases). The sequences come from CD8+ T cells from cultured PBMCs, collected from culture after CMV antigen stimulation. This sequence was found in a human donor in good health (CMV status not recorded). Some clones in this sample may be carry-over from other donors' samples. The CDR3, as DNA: TGTGCCAGCAGCTCGCGACAGGACTCTGGGCCCCAGCATTTT. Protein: CASSSRQDSGPQHF.